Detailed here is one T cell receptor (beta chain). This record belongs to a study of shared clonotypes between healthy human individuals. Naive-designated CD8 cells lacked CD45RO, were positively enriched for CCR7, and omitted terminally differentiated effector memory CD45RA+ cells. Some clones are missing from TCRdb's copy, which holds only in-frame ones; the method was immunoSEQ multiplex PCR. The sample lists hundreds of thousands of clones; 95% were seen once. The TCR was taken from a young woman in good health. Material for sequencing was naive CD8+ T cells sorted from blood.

CDR3 in amino acids: CASKGQGGYEQYF. CDR3 bases: TGTGCCAGTAAGGGACAGGGAGGGTACGAGCAGTACTTC. The rearrangement joins TRBV19 to TRBJ2-7; 9 bases line up with TRBD1. The germline gives CDR1 LNHDA, CDR2 SQIVND (reference sequence). The CDR3 has 13 residues. V gave up 7 bases and J gave up 4 bases; unmatched junction bases: 5.